This T cell receptor beta chain was sequenced in a study of T cells in Graves' hyperthyroidism and ophthalmopathy. A roughly 9.7 ml volume of fresh peripheral blood provided the PBMCs. This clonotype was recorded many times. Amplification yielded TCR beta CDR3 regions, with RNA transcripts as the source. TCR CDR3 regions were first amplified by RT-PCR with HTBI primers. TCRdb analysed the multiplex PCR reads with MiXCR anew, one entry per CDR3 protein. Of roughly 130,000 distinct CDR3 sequences in the sample, 22% were seen once. This clonotype was obtained from a woman aged 45-59 years with Graves' hyperthyroidism that later progressed to Graves' ophthalmopathy. Sequencing was performed on blood.

CDR3 DNA sequence: TGTGCCAGCAGTTTATATACTAGCGGGGGATCCTACGAGCAGTACTTC. Translation: CASSLYTSGGSYEQYF. This chain uses TRBV27 with TRBJ2-7; 11 bases are a match to TRBD2. The CDR3 runs to 16 residues. Germline loops: CDR1 MNHEY, CDR2 SMNVEV (reference sequence). J was trimmed by 1 base and V by 1 base; bases with no gene match: 3.